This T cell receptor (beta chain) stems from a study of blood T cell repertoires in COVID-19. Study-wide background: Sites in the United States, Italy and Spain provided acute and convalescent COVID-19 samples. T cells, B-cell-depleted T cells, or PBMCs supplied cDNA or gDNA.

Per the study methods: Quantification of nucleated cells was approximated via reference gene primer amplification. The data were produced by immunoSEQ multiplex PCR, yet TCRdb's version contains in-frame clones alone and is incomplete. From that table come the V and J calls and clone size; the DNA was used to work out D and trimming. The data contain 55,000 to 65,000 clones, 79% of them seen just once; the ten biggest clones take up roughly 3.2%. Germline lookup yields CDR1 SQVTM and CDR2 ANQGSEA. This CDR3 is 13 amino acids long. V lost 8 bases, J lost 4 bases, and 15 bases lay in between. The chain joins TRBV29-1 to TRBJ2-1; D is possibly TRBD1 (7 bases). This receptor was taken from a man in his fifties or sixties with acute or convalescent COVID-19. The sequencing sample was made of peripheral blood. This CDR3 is CSTRRGQYNEQFF. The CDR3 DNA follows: TGCAGCACGAGGAGGGGGCAATACAATGAGCAGTTCTTC.